A selection of T cell receptor beta chains follows, all from one sample in a study of cytomegalovirus exposure and HLA in healthy donors. Method: immunoSEQ multiplex PCR; TCRdb's copy keeps in-frame clones and lacks some. The sample consists of about 180,000 clones, over 75% of them appearing once. Material for sequencing was PBMCs. These receptors originate from a man aged 60 to 75 in good health and CMV-seronegative. Each CDR3 is given with its conserved first and last residue. The order of the fields is V gene, D gene, clone size, J gene, CDR3 protein, CDR3 DNA. D genes are given only for firm matches. Size is stated for part of the rows, as once, few or many counts, or as a class when the clone is expanded.

v_gene: TRBV5-4; d_gene: TRBD1; abundance: NA; j_gene: TRBJ1-2; CDR3aa: CASSLQGADGNGYTF; CDR3nt: TGTGCCAGCAGCTTGCAGGGGGCGGATGGGAATGGCTACACCTTC
v_gene: TRBV29-1; d_gene: TRBD2; abundance: NA; j_gene: TRBJ2-1; CDR3aa: CSVGSGSSYNEQFF; CDR3nt: TGCAGCGTTGGGAGCGGGAGCTCCTACAATGAGCAGTTCTTC
v_gene: TRBV6-6; d_gene: TRBD1; abundance: NA; j_gene: TRBJ1-5; CDR3aa: CASSYRQGRSQPQHF; CDR3nt: TGTGCCAGCAGTTACCGACAGGGGCGTAGTCAGCCCCAGCATTTT
v_gene: TRBV2; d_gene: NA; abundance: few; j_gene: TRBJ1-1; CDR3aa: CASKGSEAFF; CDR3nt: TGTGCCAGCAAGGGGTCTGAAGCTTTCTTT
v_gene: TRBV5-4; d_gene: TRBD1; abundance: NA; j_gene: TRBJ1-1; CDR3aa: CASSAGQAREAFF; CDR3nt: TGTGCCAGCAGCGCGGGACAGGCCCGGGAAGCTTTCTTT
v_gene: TRBV28; d_gene: TRBD2; abundance: NA; j_gene: TRBJ2-1; CDR3aa: CASSSPTSGRQSSYNEQFF; CDR3nt: TGTGCCAGCAGTTCCCCGACTAGCGGGAGACAAAGCTCCTACAATGAGCAGTTCTTC
v_gene: TRBV19; d_gene: TRBD1; abundance: NA; j_gene: TRBJ2-5; CDR3aa: CASSTTGGETQYF; CDR3nt: TGTGCCAGTAGTACGACAGGGGGGGAGACCCAGTACTTC
v_gene: TRBV11-2; d_gene: TRBD1; abundance: NA; j_gene: TRBJ1-1; CDR3aa: CASSLGTGLGEAFF; CDR3nt: TGTGCCAGCAGCTTAGGGACAGGGCTAGGGGAAGCTTTCTTT
v_gene: TRBV19; d_gene: NA; abundance: few; j_gene: TRBJ2-3; CDR3aa: CASSSTGSWQYF; CDR3nt: TGTGCCAGTAGTTCCACAGGGTCTTGGCAGTATTTT
v_gene: TRBV5-4; d_gene: TRBD1; abundance: NA; j_gene: TRBJ1-2; CDR3aa: CASRGGDRTGYGYTF; CDR3nt: TGTGCCAGCAGAGGGGGGGACAGGACCGGCTATGGCTACACCTTC
v_gene: TRBV6-5; d_gene: TRBD1; abundance: NA; j_gene: TRBJ1-2; CDR3aa: CASTFDRGRDGYTF; CDR3nt: TGTGCCAGCACCTTCGACAGGGGCAGGGATGGCTACACCTTC
v_gene: TRBV27; d_gene: TRBD2; abundance: NA; j_gene: TRBJ2-1; CDR3aa: CASSLSSGETYNEQFF; CDR3nt: TGTGCCAGCAGTTTATCTAGCGGGGAGACCTACAATGAGCAGTTCTTC
v_gene: TRBV29-1; d_gene: TRBD1; abundance: few; j_gene: TRBJ1-1; CDR3aa: CSASVGRGRLTSEAFF; CDR3nt: TGCAGCGCTAGCGTGGGAAGGGGGCGACTTACATCTGAAGCTTTCTTT
v_gene: TRBV6-6; d_gene: NA; abundance: NA; j_gene: TRBJ1-3; CDR3aa: CASSQDHTIYF; CDR3nt: TGTGCCAGCAGCCAGGATCACACCATATATTTT
v_gene: TRBV30; d_gene: NA; abundance: few; j_gene: TRBJ2-5; CDR3aa: CAWSVLGMGGTQYF; CDR3nt: TGTGCCTGGAGTGTACTCGGGATGGGCGGGACCCAGTACTTC
v_gene: TRBV28; d_gene: NA; abundance: NA; j_gene: TRBJ2-7; CDR3aa: CASSSPASYEQYF; CDR3nt: TGTGCCAGCAGTTCTCCAGCGAGCTACGAGCAGTACTTC
v_gene: TRBV15; d_gene: NA; abundance: NA; j_gene: TRBJ2-7; CDR3aa: CATSREIQGEQYF; CDR3nt: TGTGCCACCAGCAGAGAGATACAGGGCGAGCAGTACTTC
v_gene: TRBV30; d_gene: NA; abundance: NA; j_gene: TRBJ2-2; CDR3aa: CAFGIALHTGELFF; CDR3nt: TGTGCCTTCGGGATCGCCCTTCACACCGGGGAGCTGTTTTTT
v_gene: TRBV6-6; d_gene: NA; abundance: NA; j_gene: TRBJ2-1; CDR3aa: CASSYLRSYNEQFF; CDR3nt: TGTGCCAGCAGTTACTTAAGGAGCTACAATGAGCAGTTCTTC
v_gene: TRBV29-1; d_gene: TRBD2; abundance: NA; j_gene: TRBJ2-1; CDR3aa: CSVSSGNSYNEQFF; CDR3nt: TGCAGCGTTTCTAGCGGGAACTCCTACAATGAGCAGTTCTTC
v_gene: TRBV7-3; d_gene: NA; abundance: NA; j_gene: TRBJ2-1; CDR3aa: CASSRASGVSYNEQFF; CDR3nt: TGTGCCAGCAGCCGAGCCTCAGGGGTCTCCTACAATGAGCAGTTCTTC
v_gene: TRBV19; d_gene: TRBD1; abundance: NA; j_gene: TRBJ1-1; CDR3aa: CASSIQGVVAEAFF; CDR3nt: TGTGCCAGTAGTATCCAGGGGGTAGTCGCTGAAGCTTTCTTT
v_gene: TRBV7-7; d_gene: NA; abundance: NA; j_gene: TRBJ2-5; CDR3aa: CASSLSYRETQYF; CDR3nt: TGTGCTAGCAGCTTAAGCTATCGGGAGACCCAGTACTTC
v_gene: TRBV19; d_gene: TRBD1; abundance: NA; j_gene: TRBJ2-1; CDR3aa: CASWTGAPLSSYNEQFF; CDR3nt: TGTGCCAGCTGGACAGGGGCTCCCCTGAGCTCCTACAATGAGCAGTTCTTC
v_gene: TRBV6-1; d_gene: TRBD1; abundance: NA; j_gene: TRBJ1-4; CDR3aa: CASSDQGASGKLFF; CDR3nt: TGTGCCAGCAGTGATCAGGGGGCGTCGGGAAAACTGTTTTTT
v_gene: TRBV14; d_gene: TRBD2; abundance: NA; j_gene: TRBJ2-7; CDR3aa: CASSQDLTSNYEQYF; CDR3nt: TGTGCCAGCAGCCAAGACTTGACTAGCAACTACGAGCAGTACTTC
v_gene: TRBV6-1; d_gene: TRBD1; abundance: few; j_gene: TRBJ1-5; CDR3aa: CASDVARTGDQPQNF; CDR3nt: TGTGCCAGCGACGTCGCCCGGACAGGGGATCAGCCCCAGAATTTT
v_gene: TRBV5-1; d_gene: TRBD1; abundance: NA; j_gene: TRBJ2-5; CDR3aa: CASSLGGTGQETQYF; CDR3nt: TGCGCCAGCAGCTTGGGGGGGACAGGACAAGAGACCCAGTACTTC
v_gene: TRBV6-1; d_gene: TRBD2; abundance: NA; j_gene: TRBJ2-2; CDR3aa: CASSEVAGVTGELFF; CDR3nt: TGTGCCAGCAGTGAAGTCGCGGGAGTCACCGGGGAGCTGTTTTTT
v_gene: TRBV9; d_gene: TRBD2; abundance: NA; j_gene: TRBJ2-7; CDR3aa: CASSVETSGGPFTYEQYF; CDR3nt: TGTGCCAGCAGCGTAGAAACTAGCGGGGGGCCTTTCACCTACGAGCAGTACTTC
v_gene: TRBV7-8; d_gene: NA; abundance: NA; j_gene: TRBJ1-4; CDR3aa: CASSLGGIGGPRNEKLFF; CDR3nt: TGTGCCAGCAGCTTAGGGGGGATCGGAGGGCCCAGGAATGAAAAACTGTTTTTT
v_gene: TRBV27; d_gene: NA; abundance: NA; j_gene: TRBJ1-4; CDR3aa: CASSRQQNEKLFF; CDR3nt: TGTGCCAGCAGTAGACAGCAAAATGAAAAACTGTTTTTT
v_gene: TRBV4-2; d_gene: TRBD1; abundance: NA; j_gene: TRBJ1-1; CDR3aa: CASSRGTGGGEAFF; CDR3nt: TGTGCCAGCAGCCGCGGGACAGGGGGCGGGGAAGCTTTCTTT
v_gene: TRBV6-6; d_gene: TRBD2; abundance: NA; j_gene: TRBJ2-7; CDR3aa: CASRRLAGASEQYF; CDR3nt: TGTGCCAGCAGACGACTAGCGGGGGCGTCCGAGCAGTACTTC
v_gene: TRBV6-4; d_gene: NA; abundance: few; j_gene: TRBJ1-5; CDR3aa: CASSAGGGNQPQHF; CDR3nt: TGTGCCAGCAGTGCCGGGGGGGGTAATCAGCCCCAGCATTTT
v_gene: TRBV5-6; d_gene: NA; abundance: NA; j_gene: TRBJ1-2; CDR3aa: CASSLMVRHVYGYTF; CDR3nt: TGTGCCAGCAGCTTGATGGTTCGACACGTCTATGGCTACACCTTC
v_gene: TRBV9; d_gene: NA; abundance: NA; j_gene: TRBJ1-4; CDR3aa: CASSVSGANEKLFF; CDR3nt: TGTGCCAGCAGCGTATCAGGGGCTAATGAAAAACTGTTTTTT
v_gene: TRBV6-5; d_gene: TRBD2; abundance: NA; j_gene: TRBJ2-7; CDR3aa: CASSPGTSGSYEQYF; CDR3nt: TGTGCCAGCAGCCCTGGGACTAGCGGCTCCTACGAGCAGTACTTC
v_gene: TRBV9; d_gene: NA; abundance: once; j_gene: TRBJ2-3; CDR3aa: CASSVQGSDTQYF; CDR3nt: TGTGCCAGCAGCGTACAGGGTTCAGATACGCAGTATTTT
v_gene: TRBV15; d_gene: NA; abundance: few; j_gene: TRBJ1-4; CDR3aa: CATSPGGWDEKLFF; CDR3nt: TGTGCCACCAGCCCCGGGGGGTGGGATGAAAAACTGTTTTTT
v_gene: TRBV19; d_gene: NA; abundance: NA; j_gene: TRBJ2-7; CDR3aa: CASSRSGSSYEQYF; CDR3nt: TGTGCCAGTAGTAGATCTGGCTCCTCCTACGAGCAGTACTTC
v_gene: TRBV28; d_gene: NA; abundance: NA; j_gene: TRBJ1-5; CDR3aa: CASTPNQPQHF; CDR3nt: TGTGCCAGCACCCCTAATCAGCCCCAGCATTTT
v_gene: TRBV6-5; d_gene: TRBD1; abundance: NA; j_gene: TRBJ1-4; CDR3aa: CASSYGGQGNEKLFF; CDR3nt: TGTGCCAGCAGTTACGGGGGACAGGGTAATGAAAAACTGTTTTTT
v_gene: TRBV5-6; d_gene: TRBD1; abundance: NA; j_gene: TRBJ1-1; CDR3aa: CASSLRRTGRGTEAFF; CDR3nt: TGTGCCAGCAGCTTACGCCGGACAGGCCGTGGCACTGAAGCTTTCTTT
v_gene: TRBV30; d_gene: TRBD1; abundance: NA; j_gene: TRBJ2-5; CDR3aa: CAWSGQGKSETQYF; CDR3nt: TGTGCCTGGAGTGGACAGGGAAAGTCAGAGACCCAGTACTTC
v_gene: TRBV4-3; d_gene: NA; abundance: once; j_gene: TRBJ2-5; CDR3aa: CASSPQGGGRGETQYF; CDR3nt: TGCGCCAGCAGCCCACAAGGGGGGGGGCGGGGAGAGACCCAGTACTTC
v_gene: TRBV28; d_gene: TRBD1; abundance: NA; j_gene: TRBJ1-1; CDR3aa: CASSLTGGTEAFF; CDR3nt: TGTGCCAGCAGTTTGACAGGGGGCACTGAAGCTTTCTTT
v_gene: TRBV11-2; d_gene: TRBD2; abundance: once; j_gene: TRBJ2-3; CDR3aa: CASSLEGGIASTDTQYF; CDR3nt: TGTGCCAGCAGCTTAGAGGGGGGGATTGCGAGCACAGATACGCAGTATTTT
v_gene: TRBV2; d_gene: NA; abundance: NA; j_gene: TRBJ1-3; CDR3aa: CASSASDSLLSGNTIYF; CDR3nt: TGTGCCAGCAGTGCCTCGGACAGCCTCCTCTCTGGAAACACCATATATTTT
v_gene: TRBV19; d_gene: NA; abundance: NA; j_gene: TRBJ1-4; CDR3aa: CASSIRFNEKLFF; CDR3nt: TGTGCCAGTAGTATTCGTTTTAATGAAAAACTGTTTTTT
v_gene: TRBV2; d_gene: TRBD1; abundance: NA; j_gene: TRBJ2-2; CDR3aa: CASRQGASTGELFF; CDR3nt: TGTGCCAGCAGACAGGGGGCAAGCACCGGGGAGCTGTTTTTT